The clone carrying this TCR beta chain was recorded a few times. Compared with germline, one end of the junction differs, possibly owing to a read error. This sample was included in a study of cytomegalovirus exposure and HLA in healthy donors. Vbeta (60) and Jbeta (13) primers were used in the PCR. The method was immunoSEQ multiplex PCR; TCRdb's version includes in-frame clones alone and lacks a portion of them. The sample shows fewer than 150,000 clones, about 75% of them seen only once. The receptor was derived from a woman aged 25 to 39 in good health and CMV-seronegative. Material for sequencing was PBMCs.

CDR3 sequence: CASSLQGWAPVF. The CDR3 nucleotides are TGTGCCAGCAGTTTGCAGGGGTGGGCTCCAGTCTTC. This chain uses TRBV6-5 with TRBJ2-1; TRBD1 is a possible D gene (6 bases). The CDR3 is made up of 12 amino acids. Per the germline V gene, CDR1 is MNHEY and CDR2 is SVGAGI.